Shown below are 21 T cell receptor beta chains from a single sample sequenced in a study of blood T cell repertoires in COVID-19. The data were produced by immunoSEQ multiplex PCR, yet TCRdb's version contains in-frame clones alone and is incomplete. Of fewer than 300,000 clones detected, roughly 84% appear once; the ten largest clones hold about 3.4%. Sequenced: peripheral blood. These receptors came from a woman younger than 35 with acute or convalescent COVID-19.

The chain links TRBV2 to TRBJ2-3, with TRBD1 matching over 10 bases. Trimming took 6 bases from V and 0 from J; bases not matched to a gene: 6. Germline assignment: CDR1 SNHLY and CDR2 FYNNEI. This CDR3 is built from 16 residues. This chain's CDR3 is CASRRGGQGSTDTQYF. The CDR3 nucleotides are TGTGCCAGCAGGAGAGGGGGACAGGGGAGCACAGATACGCAGTATTTT.

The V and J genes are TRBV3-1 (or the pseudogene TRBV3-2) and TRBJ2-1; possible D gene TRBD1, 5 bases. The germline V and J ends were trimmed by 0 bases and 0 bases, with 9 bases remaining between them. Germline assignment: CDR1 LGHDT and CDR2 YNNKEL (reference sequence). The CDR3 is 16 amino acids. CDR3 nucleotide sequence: TGTGCCAGCAGCCAAGACGTCGGACACTCCTACAATGAGCAGTTCTTC. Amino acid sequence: CASSQDVGHSYNEQFF.

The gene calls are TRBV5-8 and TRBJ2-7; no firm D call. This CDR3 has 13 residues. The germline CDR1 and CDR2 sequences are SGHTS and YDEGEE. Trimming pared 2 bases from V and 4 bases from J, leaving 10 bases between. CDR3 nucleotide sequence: TGTGCCAGCAGCTTTGCCGACTCGTACGAGCAGTACTTC. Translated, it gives CASSFADSYEQYF. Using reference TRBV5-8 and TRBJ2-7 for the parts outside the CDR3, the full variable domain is EAGVTQSPTHLIKTRGQQATLRCSPISGHTSVYWYQQALGLGLQFLLWYDEGEERNRGNFPPRFSGRQFPNYSSELNVNALELEDSALYLCASSFADSYEQYFGPGTRLTVT.

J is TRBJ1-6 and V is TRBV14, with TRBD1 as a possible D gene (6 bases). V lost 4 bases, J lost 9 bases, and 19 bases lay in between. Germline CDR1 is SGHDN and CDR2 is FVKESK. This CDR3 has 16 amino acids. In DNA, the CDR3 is TGTGCCAGCAGCCCACCCGGGCAGGGGTGGAGTTCACCCCTCCACTTT. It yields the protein CASSPPGQGWSSPLHF. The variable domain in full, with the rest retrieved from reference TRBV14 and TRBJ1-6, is EAGVTQFPSHSVIEKGQTVTLRCDPISGHDNLYWYRRVMGKEIKFLLHFVKESKQDESGMPNNRFLAERTGGTYSTLKVQPAELEDSGVYFCASSPPGQGWSSPLHFGNGTRLTVT.

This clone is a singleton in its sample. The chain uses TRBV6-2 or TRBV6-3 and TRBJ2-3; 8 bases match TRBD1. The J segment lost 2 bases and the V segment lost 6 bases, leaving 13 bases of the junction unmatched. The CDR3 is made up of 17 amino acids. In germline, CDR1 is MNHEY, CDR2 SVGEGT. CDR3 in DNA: TGTGCCAGCAGCCCTCTGGAGGGACAGGCGAACACAGATACGCAGTATTTT. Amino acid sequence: CASSPLEGQANTDTQYF.

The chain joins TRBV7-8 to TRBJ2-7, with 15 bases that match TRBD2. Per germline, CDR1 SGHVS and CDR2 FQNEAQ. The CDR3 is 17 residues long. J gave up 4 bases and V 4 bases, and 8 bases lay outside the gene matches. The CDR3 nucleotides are TGTGCCAGCAGCTCGGGACTAGCGGGAGGCCCATGGTACGAGCAGTACTTC. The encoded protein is CASSSGLAGGPWYEQYF.

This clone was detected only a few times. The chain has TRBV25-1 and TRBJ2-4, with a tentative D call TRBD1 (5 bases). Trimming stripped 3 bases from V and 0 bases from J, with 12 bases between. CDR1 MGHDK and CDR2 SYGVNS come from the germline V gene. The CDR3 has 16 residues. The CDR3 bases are TGTGCCAGCAGTGACCAGGGCGTCGGAGCCAAAAACATTCAGTACTTC. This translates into CASSDQGVGAKNIQYF.

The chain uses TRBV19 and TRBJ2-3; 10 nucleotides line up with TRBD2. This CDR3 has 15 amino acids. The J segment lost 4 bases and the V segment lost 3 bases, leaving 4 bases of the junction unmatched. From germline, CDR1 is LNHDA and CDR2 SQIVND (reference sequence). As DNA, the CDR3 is TGTGCCAGTAGTATTACAGCGGGAGGGGCAGATACGCAGTATTTT. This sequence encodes CASSITAGGADTQYF.

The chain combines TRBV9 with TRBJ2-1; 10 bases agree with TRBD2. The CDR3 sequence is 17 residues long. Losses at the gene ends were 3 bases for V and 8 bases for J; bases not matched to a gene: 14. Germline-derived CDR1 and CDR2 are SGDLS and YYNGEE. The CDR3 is CASSEGDRLAGVYEQFF. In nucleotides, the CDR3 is TGTGCCAGCAGCGAGGGAGATCGGCTAGCGGGAGTATATGAGCAGTTCTTC. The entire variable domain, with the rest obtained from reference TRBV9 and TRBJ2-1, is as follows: DSGVTQTPKHLITATGQRVTLRCSPRSGDLSVYWYQQSLDQGLQFLIQYYNGEERAKGNILERFSAQQFPDLHSELNLSSLELGDSALYFCASSEGDRLAGVYEQFFGPGTRLTVL.

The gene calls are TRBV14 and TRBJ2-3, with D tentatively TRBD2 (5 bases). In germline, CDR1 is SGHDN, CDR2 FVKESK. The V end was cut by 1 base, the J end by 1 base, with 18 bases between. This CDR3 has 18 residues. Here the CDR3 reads CASSQAFSRLAGTDTQYF. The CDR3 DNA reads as TGTGCCAGCAGCCAAGCCTTCTCCCGGCTAGCTGGCACAGATACGCAGTATTTT.

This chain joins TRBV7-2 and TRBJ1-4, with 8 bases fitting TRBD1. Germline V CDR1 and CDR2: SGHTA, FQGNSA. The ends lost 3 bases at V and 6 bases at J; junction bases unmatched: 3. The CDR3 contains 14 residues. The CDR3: CASSFQGADEKLFF. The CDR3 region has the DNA TGTGCCAGCAGCTTTCAGGGGGCGGATGAAAAACTGTTTTTT. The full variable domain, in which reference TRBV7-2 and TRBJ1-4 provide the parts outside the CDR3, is GAGVSQSPSNKVTEKGKDVELRCDPISGHTALYWYRQSLGQGLEFLIYFQGNSAPDKSGLPSDRFSAERTGGSVSTLTIQRTQQEDSAVYLCASSFQGADEKLFFGSGTQLSVL.

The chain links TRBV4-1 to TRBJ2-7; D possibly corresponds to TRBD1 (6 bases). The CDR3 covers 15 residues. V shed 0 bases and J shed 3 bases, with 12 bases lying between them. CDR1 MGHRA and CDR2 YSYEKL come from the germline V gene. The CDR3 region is CASSQERQGIYEQYF. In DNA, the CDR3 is TGCGCCAGCAGCCAAGAGCGGCAGGGGATCTACGAGCAGTACTTC.

CDR3: CASSFGSSGSREQYF. In nucleotides, the CDR3 is TGTGCCAGCAGCTTCGGGTCTAGCGGGAGTCGGGAGCAGTACTTC. The V gene is TRBV11-2, the J gene TRBJ2-7, with 10 bases identical to TRBD2. CDR1 is SGHAT and CDR2 is FQNNGV in the germline V gene. V lost 3 bases to trimming and J lost 7 bases; unmatched junction nucleotides: 9. The length of the CDR3 is 15 residues.

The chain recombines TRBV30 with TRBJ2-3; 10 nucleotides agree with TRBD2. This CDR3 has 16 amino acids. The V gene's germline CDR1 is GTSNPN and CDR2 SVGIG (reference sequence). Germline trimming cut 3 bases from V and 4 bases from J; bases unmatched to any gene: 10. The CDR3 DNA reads TGTGCCTGGAGGGGGATAGCGGGAGGTCTGGCAGATACGCAGTATTTT. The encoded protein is CAWRGIAGGLADTQYF.

For the CDR3, the DNA is TGCGCCAGCACCAGAGGGGGGGCTAACTATGGCTACACCTTC. Its translation: CASTRGGANYGYTF. This rearrangement joins TRBV5-1 to TRBJ1-2; D perhaps matches TRBD1 (6 bases). The CDR3 has 14 residues. Germline assignment: CDR1 SGHRS and CDR2 YFSETQ. Trimming removed 6 bases from V and 0 bases from J, with 12 bases in between.

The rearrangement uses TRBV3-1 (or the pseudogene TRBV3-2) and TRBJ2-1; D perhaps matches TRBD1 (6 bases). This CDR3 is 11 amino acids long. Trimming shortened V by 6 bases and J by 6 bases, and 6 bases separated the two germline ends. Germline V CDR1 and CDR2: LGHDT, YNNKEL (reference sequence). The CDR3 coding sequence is TGTGCCAGCAGGGGGGCCAATGAGCAGTTCTTC. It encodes CASRGANEQFF.

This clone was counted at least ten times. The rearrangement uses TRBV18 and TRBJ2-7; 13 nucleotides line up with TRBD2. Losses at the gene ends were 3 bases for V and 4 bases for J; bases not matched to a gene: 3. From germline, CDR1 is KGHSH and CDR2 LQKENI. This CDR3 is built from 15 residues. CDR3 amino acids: CASSPRLAGGYEQYF. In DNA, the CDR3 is TGTGCCAGCTCACCCCGACTAGCGGGAGGATACGAGCAGTACTTC.

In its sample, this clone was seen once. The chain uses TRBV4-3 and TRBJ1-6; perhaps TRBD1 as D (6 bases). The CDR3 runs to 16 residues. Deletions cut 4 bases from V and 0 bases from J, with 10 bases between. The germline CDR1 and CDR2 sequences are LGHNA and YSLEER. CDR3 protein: CASSREGDSYNSPLHF. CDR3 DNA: TGCGCCAGCAGCCGGGAGGGGGACTCCTATAATTCACCCCTCCACTTT.

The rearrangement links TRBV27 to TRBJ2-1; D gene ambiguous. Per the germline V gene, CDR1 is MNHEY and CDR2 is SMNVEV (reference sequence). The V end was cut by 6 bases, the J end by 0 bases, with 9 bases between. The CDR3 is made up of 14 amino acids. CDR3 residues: CASSSSSSYNEQFF. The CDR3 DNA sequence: TGTGCCAGCAGCTCGAGTAGCTCCTACAATGAGCAGTTCTTC.

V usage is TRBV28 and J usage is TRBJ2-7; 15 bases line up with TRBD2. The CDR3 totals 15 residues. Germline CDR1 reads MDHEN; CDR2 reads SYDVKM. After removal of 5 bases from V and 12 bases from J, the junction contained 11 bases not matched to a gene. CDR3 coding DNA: TGTGCCAGCAGTGGACTAGCGGGAGGGCTCTCTACACGGTACTTC. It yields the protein CASSGLAGGLSTRYF. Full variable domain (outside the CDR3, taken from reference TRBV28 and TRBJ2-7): DVKVTQSSRYLVKRTGEKVFLECVQDMDHENMFWYRQDPGLGLRLIYFSYDVKMKEKGDIPEGYSVSREKKERFSLILESASTNQTSMYLCASSGLAGGLSTRYFGPGTRLTVT.

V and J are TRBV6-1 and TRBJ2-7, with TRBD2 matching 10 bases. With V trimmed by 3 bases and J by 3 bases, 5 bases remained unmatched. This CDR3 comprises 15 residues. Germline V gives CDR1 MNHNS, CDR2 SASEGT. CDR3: CASSEGTSVIYEQYF. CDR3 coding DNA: TGTGCCAGCAGTGAGGGGACTAGCGTGATCTACGAGCAGTACTTC.